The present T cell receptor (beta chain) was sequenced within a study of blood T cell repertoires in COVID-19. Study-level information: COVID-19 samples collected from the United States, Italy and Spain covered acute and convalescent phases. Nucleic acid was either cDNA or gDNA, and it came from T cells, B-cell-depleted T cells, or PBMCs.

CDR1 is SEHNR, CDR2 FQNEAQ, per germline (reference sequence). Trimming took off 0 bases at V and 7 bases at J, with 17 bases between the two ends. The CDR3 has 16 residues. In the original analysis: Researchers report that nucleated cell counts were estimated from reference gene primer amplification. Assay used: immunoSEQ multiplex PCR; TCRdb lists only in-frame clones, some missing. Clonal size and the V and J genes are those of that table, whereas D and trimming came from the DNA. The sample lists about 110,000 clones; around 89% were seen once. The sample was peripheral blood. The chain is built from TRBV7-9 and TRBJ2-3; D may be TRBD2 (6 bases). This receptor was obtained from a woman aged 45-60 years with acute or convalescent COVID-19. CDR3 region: CASSLAGGLHTYTQYF. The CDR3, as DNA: TGTGCCAGCAGCTTAGCCGGGGGACTTCACACGTATACGCAGTATTTT.